One and the same sample provided the 29 T cell receptor beta chains below, sequenced in a study of cytomegalovirus exposure and HLA in healthy donors (dated by TCRdb to 2015 to 2018). The library was prepared using the immunoSEQ multiplex PCR assay. Imported from immuneACCESS, the table was reduced by TCRdb to in-frame sequences with V and J called. These copies leave out some clones; in studies compared against another copy, an unresolved V gene accounts for under half, and the cause of the remainder is not known. The sample table lists about 170,000 clones, roughly nine tenths of them with a count of one. The ten biggest clones cover approximately 10% of the sample. Sequenced sample: PBMCs. These receptors were taken from a woman aged 18-35 years in good health and CMV-seropositive.

The rearrangement uses TRBV15 and TRBJ2-1, with TRBD2 matching over 14 bases. CDR1 and CDR2 from the germline V gene are LNHNV and YYDKDF (reference sequence). There are 17 residues in the CDR3. The V segment lost 1 base and the J segment 9 bases; nucleotides outside the gene matches: 8. The CDR3 region has the DNA TGTGCCACCAGCAGAGTCATCCCGGGACTAGCGGGAGTTGAGCAGTTCTTC. Residues: CATSRVIPGLAGVEQFF.

The CDR3 coding sequence is TGCAGCGTTGATGCGGGACTAGCAAATGAGCAGTTCTTC. This encodes CSVDAGLANEQFF. J is TRBJ2-1 and V is TRBV29-1; 9 bases line up with TRBD2. Germline loops: CDR1 SQVTM, CDR2 ANQGSEA. The CDR3 runs to 13 residues. J lost 7 bases, V lost 3 bases, and 4 bases had no gene match.

The chain employs TRBV7-9 and TRBJ2-2, with 10 bases aligning to TRBD2. CDR1 is SEHNR, CDR2 FQNEAQ, per germline (reference sequence). The CDR3 is made up of 15 amino acids. J lost 6 bases, V lost 2 bases, and 3 bases had no gene match. CDR3: CASSLPSGSAGELFF. The CDR3 DNA follows: TGTGCCAGCAGCTTACCTAGCGGGAGTGCCGGGGAGCTGTTTTTT.

The J gene is TRBJ1-1, the V gene TRBV5-1; D is possibly TRBD1 (5 bases). Germline CDR1 is SGHRS and CDR2 is YFSETQ. Trimming left V 1 base short and J 1 base short, with 8 bases between. The CDR3 is 14 amino acids. The CDR3 protein is CASSLFQGNTEAFF. DNA for the CDR3: TGCGCCAGCAGCTTGTTCCAGGGGAACACTGAAGCTTTCTTT.

The J gene is TRBJ2-1, the V gene TRBV27; 8 bases agree with TRBD2. Germline trimming cut 6 bases from V and 9 bases from J; bases unmatched to any gene: 13. This CDR3 spans 15 amino acids. Germline lookup yields CDR1 MNHEY and CDR2 SMNVEV (reference sequence). CDR3 residues: CASSAGTSTLGEQFF. The CDR3 region has the DNA TGTGCCAGCAGCGCGGGGACTAGTACATTGGGTGAGCAGTTCTTC.

The chain couples TRBV7-9 to TRBJ2-7; D remains ambiguous. The V and J ends lost 3 bases and 2 bases respectively, with 8 bases between them. CDR1 is SEHNR, CDR2 FQNEAQ, per germline (reference sequence). The CDR3 extends over 13 amino acids. The CDR3 nucleotides are TGTGCCAGCAGCTTTGGCCAAACCTACGAGCAGTACTTC. As protein: CASSFGQTYEQYF.

The chain joins TRBV30 to TRBJ2-1; no reliable D call. V lost 4 bases and J 5 bases, leaving 6 bases between the germline ends. Germline CDR1 is GTSNPN and CDR2 is SVGIG (reference sequence). The CDR3 has 11 amino acids. Here the CDR3 reads CAWNYNNEQFF. CDR3 coding DNA: TGTGCCTGGAATTATAACAATGAGCAGTTCTTC. The variable domain in full, with the rest retrieved from reference TRBV30 and TRBJ2-1, is SQTIHQWPATLVQPVGSPLSLECTVEGTSNPNLYWYRQAAGRGLQLLFYSVGIGQISSEVPQNLSASRPQDRQFILSSKKLLLSDSGFYLCAWNYNNEQFFGPGTRLTVL.

The rearrangement links TRBV4-1 to TRBJ1-5; 7 nucleotides align to TRBD1. The CDR3 runs to 16 residues. Germline V CDR1 and CDR2: MGHRA, YSYEKL. V trimming: 0 bases; J trimming: 3 bases; junction bases outside the gene matches: 5. The CDR3 spells CASSQDRDRPNQPQHF. CDR3 nucleotide sequence: TGCGCCAGCAGCCAAGACAGGGACAGACCCAATCAGCCCCAGCATTTT.

The chain couples TRBV11-3 to TRBJ2-5, with 11 bases lining up with TRBD2. There are 16 residues in the CDR3. With 5 bases clipped from V and 1 base from J, the junction kept 6 bases outside the gene matches. Germline V lookup: CDR1 SGHNT, CDR2 YENEEA. CDR3 region: CASSPGLAGLQETQYF. The CDR3 DNA sequence: TGTGCCAGCAGCCCAGGACTAGCGGGCCTCCAAGAGACCCAGTACTTC.

The chain combines TRBV5-4 with TRBJ2-3, with TRBD1 identical over 7 bases. Germline V gives CDR1 SGHNT, CDR2 YYREEE (reference sequence). Germline trimming cut 1 base from V and 1 base from J; bases unmatched to any gene: 3. The CDR3 extends over 15 amino acids. The CDR3 reads CASSLRDRGTDTQYF. The CDR3 DNA sequence: TGTGCCAGCAGCTTGAGGGACAGAGGCACAGATACGCAGTATTTT.

In this sample, this clone turned up a few times. V is TRBV19 and J is TRBJ2-5; D not resolved. This CDR3 is 13 amino acids long. Germline lookup yields CDR1 LNHDA and CDR2 SQIVND (reference sequence). The V end was cut by 5 bases, the J end by 2 bases, with 9 bases between. The CDR3 DNA follows: TGTGCCAGTAGTCGACACATACAAGAGACCCAGTACTTC. Protein sequence: CASSRHIQETQYF.

The chain uses TRBV28 and TRBJ2-7, with TRBD2 identical over 12 bases. CDR3 size: 15 residues. With V trimmed by 5 bases and J by 2 bases, 4 bases remained unmatched. In germline, CDR1 is MDHEN, CDR2 SYDVKM. CDR3 coding DNA: TGTGCCAGCAGTCTAGGACTAGCGGGGACCTACGAGCAGTACTTC. This translates into CASSLGLAGTYEQYF.

Only one count was recorded for this clone. This chain uses TRBV11-2 with TRBJ1-1; 8 bases line up with TRBD1. The CDR3 loop spans 15 amino acids. Losses at the gene ends were 4 bases for V and 6 bases for J; bases not matched to a gene: 10. From germline, CDR1 is SGHAT and CDR2 FQNNGV. Here the CDR3 DNA reads TGTGCCAGCAGCTCATGGACAGGGTATTCAGCTGAAGCTTTCTTT. Protein product: CASSSWTGYSAEAFF.

The rearrangement joins TRBV7-2 to TRBJ2-7; D is unclear. The CDR3 length is 14 residues. Trimming cost V 1 base and J 2 bases, with 9 bases left between them. Germline CDR1 and CDR2: SGHTA and FQGNSA. As DNA, the CDR3 is TGTGCCAGCAGCTTAGTTCAGGATACCTACGAGCAGTACTTC. This translates into CASSLVQDTYEQYF.

The count of this clone is one. V is TRBV7-2 and J is TRBJ2-7; D gene uncertain. CDR1 is SGHTA and CDR2 is FQGNSA in the germline V gene. The CDR3 has 12 amino acids. The V end was cut by 0 bases, the J end by 9 bases, with 9 bases between. The CDR3 bases are TGTGCCAGCAGCTTAGCGGAGCATGTGCAGTACTTC. Translating gives CASSLAEHVQYF. Supplemented by reference TRBV7-2 and TRBJ2-7, the full variable domain reads GAGVSQSPSNKVTEKGKDVELRCDPISGHTALYWYRQSLGQGLEFLIYFQGNSAPDKSGLPSDRFSAERTGGSVSTLTIQRTQQEDSAVYLCASSLAEHVQYFGPGTRLTVT.

This rearrangement joins TRBV5-4 to TRBJ1-1; weak D call: TRBD1 (6 bases). This CDR3 contains 16 residues. Germline assignment: CDR1 SGHNT and CDR2 YYREEE (reference sequence). Trimming cost V 4 bases and J 1 base, with 17 bases left between them. CDR3 region: CASSPRGGVENTEAFF. The CDR3 DNA reads TGTGCCAGCAGCCCTAGAGGGGGGGTTGAGAACACTGAAGCTTTCTTT.

This clone was found once. The rearrangement joins TRBV19 to TRBJ1-1; 8 nucleotides line up with TRBD1. Germline assignment: CDR1 LNHDA and CDR2 SQIVND (reference sequence). Trimming removed 3 bases from V and 10 bases from J; junction bases left unmatched: 1. This CDR3 spans 11 amino acids. The chain's CDR3 is CASSIGQGAFF. The CDR3 DNA follows: TGTGCCAGTAGTATTGGACAGGGAGCTTTCTTT.

The rearrangement uses TRBV18 and TRBJ1-5, with 7 positions matching TRBD1. Trimming cost V 1 base and J 7 bases; bases outside gene matches: 10. Germline CDR1 reads KGHSH; CDR2 reads LQKENI. The length of the CDR3 is 16 residues. CDR3 nucleotide sequence: TGTGCCAGCTCACCACTGCCTTACAGGGGCGAACAGCCCCAGCATTTT. It translates to CASSPLPYRGEQPQHF.

This clone was seen just once. The CDR3 DNA follows: TGCAGTGCCCTTAATGAAAAACTGTTTTTT. Translation: CSALNEKLFF. This chain connects TRBV20-1 to TRBJ1-4; D remains ambiguous. V lost 6 bases and J lost 4, with 3 bases in between. The germline V gene has CDR1 DFQATT and CDR2 SNEGSKA (reference sequence). The CDR3 runs 10 residues.

This sequence joins TRBV5-1 and TRBJ2-1; TRBD2 aligns across 8 bases. The CDR3 runs 13 residues. Losses at the gene ends were 2 bases for V and 14 bases for J; bases not matched to a gene: 9. The germline CDR1 and CDR2 sequences are SGHRS and YFSETQ. In DNA form, the CDR3 reads TGCGCCAGCAGCTTTAGTAGCGGGATAGGAAAGTTCTTC. It specifies CASSFSSGIGKFF.

This sequence joins TRBV6-1 and TRBJ1-1; unclear D gene. Trimming stripped 5 bases from V and 7 bases from J, with 14 bases between. This CDR3 has 13 residues. Germline V gene lookup returns CDR1 MNHNS and CDR2 SASEGT. DNA for the CDR3: TGTGCCAGCAGTAAAGTTGAGGAAATTGAAGCTTTCTTT. Its protein is CASSKVEEIEAFF.

In DNA, the CDR3 is TGTGCCAGCAGAGGGGCACAGAACACCGGGGAGCTGTTTTTT. It codes for CASRGAQNTGELFF. The chain is built from TRBV11-3 and TRBJ2-2; weak D call: TRBD1 (5 bases). CDR1 is SGHNT and CDR2 is YENEEA in the germline V gene. This CDR3 contains 14 residues. Trimming removed 6 bases at V and 1 base at J, with 9 bases between.

The chain links TRBV4-3 to TRBJ1-2, with 9 bases fitting TRBD1. The germline V gene has CDR1 LGHNA and CDR2 YSLEER. This CDR3 has 16 amino acids. V shed 4 bases and J 1 base; nucleotides not matched to a gene: 7. For the CDR3, the DNA is TGCGCCAGCAGCCCTGGTACAGGGGGCCATAACTATGGCTACACCTTC. This encodes CASSPGTGGHNYGYTF.

The V and J genes are TRBV7-9 and TRBJ1-2; D not resolved. This CDR3 has 16 amino acids. The germline V gene has CDR1 SEHNR and CDR2 FQNEAQ (reference sequence). The V and J ends lost 1 base and 8 bases respectively, with 20 bases between them. CDR3 region: CASSLGVRSRRAGYTF. The DNA of the CDR3 is TGTGCCAGCAGCTTAGGCGTTCGATCGCGGAGGGCAGGCTACACCTTC.

The chain employs TRBV5-4 and TRBJ1-2, with D unresolved. The CDR3 loop spans 15 amino acids. V shed 4 bases and J shed 6 bases, with 19 bases lying between them. Germline lookup yields CDR1 SGHNT and CDR2 YYREEE (reference sequence). The CDR3 bases are TGTGCCAGCAGCGCCGCAGGAATTCAGGTAGATGGCTACACCTTC. Protein sequence: CASSAAGIQVDGYTF.

The chain uses TRBV15 and TRBJ2-3; D unclear. The V gene lost 0 bases and the J gene lost 0 bases, with 10 bases spanning the gap. Germline values: CDR1 LNHNV, CDR2 YYDKDF (reference sequence). The CDR3 contains 16 residues. The CDR3 bases are TGTGCCACCAGCAGAGATGATCGGAGCAGCACAGATACGCAGTATTTT. Translation: CATSRDDRSSTDTQYF.

The chain uses TRBV28 and TRBJ1-2, with 10 bases fitting TRBD1. The germline gives CDR1 MDHEN, CDR2 SYDVKM. V lost 4 bases, J lost 5 bases, and 10 bases stayed unmatched. This CDR3 spans 16 amino acids. The CDR3 reads CASSSTRDRGDYGYTF. In DNA, the CDR3 is TGTGCCAGCAGTTCCACCCGGGACAGGGGAGATTATGGCTACACCTTC.

The chain has TRBV19 and TRBJ1-5; maybe TRBD1 (6 bases). The CDR3 is 12 amino acids. V was shortened by 4 bases and J by 6 bases, with 7 bases between the two germline ends. Germline assignment: CDR1 LNHDA and CDR2 SQIVND (reference sequence). The CDR3 DNA follows: TGTGCCAGTAGTAGAGGGGGTCAGCCCCAGCATTTT. Residues: CASSRGGQPQHF.

The rearrangement joins TRBV11-2 to TRBJ1-2; D is undetermined. Between the trimmed V and J ends, which lost 2 bases and 3 bases, there was a span of 13 bases. CDR3 size: 15 residues. Germline assignment: CDR1 SGHAT and CDR2 FQNNGV. CDR3 DNA sequence: TGTGCCAGCAGCTTAATCCCCTGGTCGGACTATGGCTACACCTTC. Translating it yields CASSLIPWSDYGYTF.